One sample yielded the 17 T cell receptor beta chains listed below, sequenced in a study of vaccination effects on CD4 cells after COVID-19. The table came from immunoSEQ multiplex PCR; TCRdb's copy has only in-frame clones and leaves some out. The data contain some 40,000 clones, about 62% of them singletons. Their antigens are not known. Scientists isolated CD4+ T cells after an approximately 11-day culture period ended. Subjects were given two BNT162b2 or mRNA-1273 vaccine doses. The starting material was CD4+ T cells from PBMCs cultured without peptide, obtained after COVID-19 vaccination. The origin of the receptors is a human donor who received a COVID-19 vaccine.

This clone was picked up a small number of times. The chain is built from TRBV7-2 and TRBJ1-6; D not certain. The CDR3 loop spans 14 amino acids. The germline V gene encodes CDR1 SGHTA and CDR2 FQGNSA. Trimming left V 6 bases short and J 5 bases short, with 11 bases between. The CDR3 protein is CASSLPVNNSPLHF. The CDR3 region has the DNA TGTGCCAGCAGTCTACCCGTGAATAATTCACCCCTCCACTTT.

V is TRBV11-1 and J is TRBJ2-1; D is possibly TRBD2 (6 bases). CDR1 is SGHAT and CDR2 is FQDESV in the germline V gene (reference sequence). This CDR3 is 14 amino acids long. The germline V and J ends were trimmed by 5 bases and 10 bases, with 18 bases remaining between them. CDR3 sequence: CASSRDSPLKEQFF. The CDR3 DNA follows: TGTGCCAGCAGCCGGGACTCGCCCTTAAAGGAGCAGTTCTTC.

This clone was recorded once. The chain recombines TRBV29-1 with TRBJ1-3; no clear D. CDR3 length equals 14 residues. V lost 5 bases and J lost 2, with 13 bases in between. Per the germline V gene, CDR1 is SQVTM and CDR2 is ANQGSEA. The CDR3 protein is CSVRDEFAGNTIYF. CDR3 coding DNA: TGCAGCGTTCGTGATGAGTTCGCTGGAAACACCATATATTTT.

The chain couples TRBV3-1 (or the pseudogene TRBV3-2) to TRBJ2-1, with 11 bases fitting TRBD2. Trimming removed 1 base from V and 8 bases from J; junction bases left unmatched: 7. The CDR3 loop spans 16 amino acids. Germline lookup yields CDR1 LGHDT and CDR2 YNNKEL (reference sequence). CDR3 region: CASSQVLAGGHHEQFF. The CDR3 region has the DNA TGTGCCAGCAGCCAAGTCCTAGCGGGGGGCCATCATGAGCAGTTCTTC.

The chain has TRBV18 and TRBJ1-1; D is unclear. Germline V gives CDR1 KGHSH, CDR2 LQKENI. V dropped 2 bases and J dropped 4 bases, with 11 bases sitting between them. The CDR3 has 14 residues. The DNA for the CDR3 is TGTGCCAGCTCACCATATACGGAGGGCACTGAAGCTTTCTTT. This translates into CASSPYTEGTEAFF.

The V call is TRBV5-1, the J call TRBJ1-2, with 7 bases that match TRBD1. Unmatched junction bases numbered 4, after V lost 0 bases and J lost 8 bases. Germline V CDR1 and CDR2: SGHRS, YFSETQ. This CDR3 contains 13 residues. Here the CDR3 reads CASSLEGARGYTF. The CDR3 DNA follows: TGCGCCAGCAGCTTGGAGGGGGCTCGGGGCTACACCTTC.

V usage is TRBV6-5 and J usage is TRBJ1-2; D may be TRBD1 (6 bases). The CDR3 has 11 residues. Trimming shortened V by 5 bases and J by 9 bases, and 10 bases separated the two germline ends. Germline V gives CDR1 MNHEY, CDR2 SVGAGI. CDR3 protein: CASSPGASYTF. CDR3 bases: TGTGCCAGCAGTCCGGGGGCCAGCTACACCTTC.

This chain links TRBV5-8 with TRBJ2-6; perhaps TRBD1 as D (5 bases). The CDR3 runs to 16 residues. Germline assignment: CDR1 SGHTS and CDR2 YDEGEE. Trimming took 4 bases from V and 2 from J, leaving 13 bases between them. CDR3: CASSGALAAGANVLTF. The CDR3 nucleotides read TGTGCCAGCAGCGGGGCCTTGGCAGCTGGGGCCAACGTCCTGACTTTC. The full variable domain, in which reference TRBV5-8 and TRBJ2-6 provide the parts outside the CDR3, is EAGVTQSPTHLIKTRGQQATLRCSPISGHTSVYWYQQALGLGLQFLLWYDEGEERNRGNFPPRFSGRQFPNYSSELNVNALELEDSALYLCASSGALAAGANVLTFGAGSRLTVL.

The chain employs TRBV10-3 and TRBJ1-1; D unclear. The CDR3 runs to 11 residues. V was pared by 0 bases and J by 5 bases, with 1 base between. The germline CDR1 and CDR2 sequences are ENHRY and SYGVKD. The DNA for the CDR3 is TGTGCCATCAGTGAGTCAACTGAAGCTTTCTTT. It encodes CAISESTEAFF.

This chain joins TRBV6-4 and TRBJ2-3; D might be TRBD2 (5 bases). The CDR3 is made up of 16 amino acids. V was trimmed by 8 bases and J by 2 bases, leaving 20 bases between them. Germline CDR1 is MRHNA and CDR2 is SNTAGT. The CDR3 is CASGPGMDSFTDTQYF. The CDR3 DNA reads TGTGCCAGCGGCCCCGGGATGGACTCCTTCACAGATACGCAGTATTTT.

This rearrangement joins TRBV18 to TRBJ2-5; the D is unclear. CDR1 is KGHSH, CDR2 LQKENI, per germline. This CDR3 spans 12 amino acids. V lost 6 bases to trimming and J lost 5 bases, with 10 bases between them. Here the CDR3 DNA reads TGTGCCAGCTCCCTGATGGGTGAGACCCAGTACTTC. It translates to CASSLMGETQYF.

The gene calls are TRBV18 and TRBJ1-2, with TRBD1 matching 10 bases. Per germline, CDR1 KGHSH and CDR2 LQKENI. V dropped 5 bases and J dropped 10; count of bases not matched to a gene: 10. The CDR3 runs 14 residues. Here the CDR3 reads CASSTGTGEGDYTF. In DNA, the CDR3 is TGTGCCAGCTCAACCGGGACAGGGGAAGGAGACTACACCTTC.

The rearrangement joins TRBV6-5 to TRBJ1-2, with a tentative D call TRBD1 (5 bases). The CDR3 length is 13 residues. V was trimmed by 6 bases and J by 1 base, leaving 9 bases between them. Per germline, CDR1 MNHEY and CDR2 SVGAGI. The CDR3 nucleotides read TGTGCCAGCAGCCCCGACAGTAACTATGGCTACACCTTC. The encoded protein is CASSPDSNYGYTF.

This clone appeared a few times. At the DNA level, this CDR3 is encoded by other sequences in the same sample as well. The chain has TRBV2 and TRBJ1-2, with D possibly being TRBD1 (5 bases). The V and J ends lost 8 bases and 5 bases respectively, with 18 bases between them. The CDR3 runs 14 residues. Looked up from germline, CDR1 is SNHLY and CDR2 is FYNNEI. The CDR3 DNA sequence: TGTGCCAGCCAGGGTGTAAGACGTGGATATGGCTACACCTTC. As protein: CASQGVRRGYGYTF.

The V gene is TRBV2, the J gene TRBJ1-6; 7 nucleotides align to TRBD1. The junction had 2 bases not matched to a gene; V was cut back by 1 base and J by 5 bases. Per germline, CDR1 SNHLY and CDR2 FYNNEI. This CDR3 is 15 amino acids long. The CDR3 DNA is TGTGCCAGCAGTGAAGAGGGACAGAATAATTCACCCCTCCACTTT. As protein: CASSEEGQNNSPLHF.

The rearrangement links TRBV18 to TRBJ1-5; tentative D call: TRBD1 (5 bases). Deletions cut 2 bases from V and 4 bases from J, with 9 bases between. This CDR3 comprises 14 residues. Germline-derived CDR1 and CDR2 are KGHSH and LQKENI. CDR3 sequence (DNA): TGTGCCAGCTCACCAAGTAGGGGAAATCAGCCCCAGCATTTT. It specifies CASSPSRGNQPQHF. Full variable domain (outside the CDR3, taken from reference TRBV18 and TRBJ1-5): NAGVMQNPRHLVRRRGQEARLRCSPMKGHSHVYWYRQLPEEGLKFMVYLQKENIIDESGMPKERFSAEFPKEGPSILRIQQVVRGDSAAYFCASSPSRGNQPQHFGDGTRLSIL.

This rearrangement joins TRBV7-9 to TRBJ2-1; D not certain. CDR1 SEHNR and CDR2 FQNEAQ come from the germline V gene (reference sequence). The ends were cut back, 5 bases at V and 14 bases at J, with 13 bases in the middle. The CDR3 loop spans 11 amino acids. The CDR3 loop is CASSPLMYEFF. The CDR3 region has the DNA TGTGCCAGCAGCCCCTTGATGTACGAGTTCTTC.